The 20 T cell receptor beta chains presented below share a single source sample, sequenced in a study of human T cells and chemical hapten exposure. Indicated time point: pre-sensitization, week 0. Treatment in this sample: therapeutic diphenylcyclopropenone sensitization with weekly scalp DPC. In TCRdb, the RACE reads were re-called with MiXCR into one record per CDR3 protein. Found here are more than 100,000 distinct CDR3 sequences, approximately 15% of them singletons; the top ten hold approximately 3%. The source was whole blood, collected in connection with sensitization to the hapten diphenylcyclopropenone (DPC). These receptors were taken from a woman younger than 35 with alopecia areata. Some clones in this sample may be carry-over from other donors' samples.

This clonotype showed up many times. The V call is TRBV7-9, the J call TRBJ1-2; D perhaps matches TRBD1 (5 bases). Germline CDR1 reads SEHNR; CDR2 reads FQNEAQ (reference sequence). The CDR3 runs 16 residues. Deletions cut 3 bases from V and 0 bases from J, with 14 bases between. CDR3 nucleotide sequence: TGTGCCAGCAGCTTGAGACAGTCAACTTCTAACTATGGCTACACCTTC. It is translated as CASSLRQSTSNYGYTF.

This rearrangement joins TRBV6-2 or TRBV6-3 to TRBJ2-1; TRBD2 matches at 7 bases. The CDR3 is made up of 17 amino acids. From germline, CDR1 is MNHEY and CDR2 SVGEGT. V gave up 5 bases and J gave up 3 bases; unmatched junction bases: 13. CDR3 sequence (DNA): TGTGCCAGCAGTCCCTCTCCGGGGGGTCGGATCTACAATGAGCAGTTCTTC. Its translation: CASSPSPGGRIYNEQFF.

This clonotype was seen repeatedly, ten times or more. The rearrangement joins TRBV7-9 to TRBJ1-6; the match to TRBD1 covers 8 bases. Trimming removed 3 bases from V and 8 bases from J; junction bases left unmatched: 9. The CDR3 covers 16 residues. The germline CDR1 and CDR2 sequences are SEHNR and FQNEAQ (reference sequence). The CDR3 is CASSFRGQVIDSPLHF. DNA of the CDR3: TGTGCCAGCAGCTTCAGGGGGCAGGTCATAGATTCACCCCTCCACTTT.

In regard to this clonotype: This could be a read error, since a much larger clone is one nucleotide away. This chain uses TRBV5-4 with TRBJ2-3; TRBD2 might be the D (8 bases). The germline CDR1 and CDR2 sequences are SGHNT and YYREEE (reference sequence). The CDR3 covers 16 residues. The CDR3 region is CDSSLAGRGPTDTQYF. CDR3 in DNA: TGTGACAGCAGCTTGGCCGGGAGGGGGCCCACAGATACGCAGTATTTT.

Many counts were recorded for this clonotype. The chain combines TRBV27 with TRBJ2-2, with TRBD1 matching 8 bases. Germline trimming cut 8 bases from V and 3 bases from J; bases unmatched to any gene: 11. This CDR3 has 16 residues. Germline CDR1 MNHEY, CDR2 SMNVEV (reference sequence). The CDR3 nucleotides are TGTGCCAGCGGGTACCTCAGGGGGCGGGACACCGGGGAGCTGTTTTTT. This gives the protein CASGYLRGRDTGELFF.

This clonotype was detected a few times. The chain links TRBV29-1 to TRBJ1-1; the D is unclear. The ends were cut back, 6 bases at V and 0 bases at J, with 17 bases in the middle. The CDR3 runs to 15 residues. Germline lookup yields CDR1 SQVTM and CDR2 ANQGSEA. CDR3 amino acids: CSVETALGLNTEAFF. The CDR3 coding sequence is TGCAGCGTGGAAACTGCCTTGGGCCTGAACACTGAAGCTTTCTTT. Variable domain in full (rest from reference TRBV29-1 and TRBJ1-1): SAVISQKPSRDICQRGTSLTIQCQVDSQVTMMFWYRQQPGQSLTLIATANQGSEATYESGFVIDKFPISRPNLTFSTLTVSNMSPEDSSIYLCSVETALGLNTEAFFGQGTRLTVV.

The CDR3 sequence: CASSFSGGLGETQYF. CDR3 in DNA: TGTGCCAGCAGTTTTTCCGGGGGGCTCGGAGAGACCCAGTACTTC. The V and J genes are TRBV27 and TRBJ2-5; tentative D call: TRBD2 (7 bases). Trimming pared 3 bases from V and 4 bases from J, leaving 15 bases between. Per the germline V gene, CDR1 is MNHEY and CDR2 is SMNVEV (reference sequence). The CDR3 sequence is 15 residues long.

At least ten counts were recorded for this clonotype. CDR3 DNA sequence: TGTGCCAGCAGCGCCGGGACTAGCGGCTACACAGATACGCAGTATTTT. The encoded protein is CASSAGTSGYTDTQYF. This sequence joins TRBV9 and TRBJ2-3, with 11 bases fitting TRBD2. Germline V gene sequence: CDR1 SGDLS, CDR2 YYNGEE. The CDR3 length is 16 residues. The V gene end was trimmed by 3 bases and the J gene end by 2 bases; junction bases not matched to a gene: 5.

This clonotype was seen only a few times. The J gene is TRBJ1-1, the V gene TRBV6-6, with D hard to call. V shed 4 bases and J shed 8 bases, with 5 bases lying between them. Looked up from germline, CDR1 is MNHNY and CDR2 is SVGAGI (reference sequence). The CDR3 contains 10 residues. The CDR3 here is CASSWGEAFF. CDR3 nucleotide sequence: TGTGCCAGCAGTTGGGGAGAAGCTTTCTTT.

This clonotype was counted a few times. The J gene is TRBJ2-3, the V gene TRBV7-9; D possibly corresponds to TRBD1 (6 bases). The ends were cut back, 5 bases at V and 4 bases at J, with 13 bases in the middle. This CDR3 is built from 14 residues. Germline loops: CDR1 SEHNR, CDR2 FQNEAQ (reference sequence). The CDR3 loop reads CASSPTTGPDTQYF. CDR3 nucleotide sequence: TGTGCCAGCAGCCCTACGACAGGCCCAGATACGCAGTATTTT.

This clonotype has only a few counts. The chain recombines TRBV20-1 with TRBJ1-5; the match to TRBD1 covers 7 bases. Trimming cost V 4 bases and J 1 base; bases outside gene matches: 7. CDR1 is DFQATT, CDR2 SNEGSKA, per germline (reference sequence). The CDR3 covers 15 residues. The CDR3 region has the DNA TGCAGTGCTACAGGGGGGGTCGGGAGCAATCAGCCCCAGCATTTT. The encoded protein is CSATGGVGSNQPQHF.

The V call is TRBV6-2 or TRBV6-3, the J call TRBJ1-5, with D possibly TRBD1 on 6 matching bases. The CDR3 loop spans 19 amino acids. Germline V gives CDR1 MNHEY, CDR2 SVGEGT. Trimming removed 0 bases at V and 1 base at J, with 19 bases between. Here the CDR3 reads CASSYSFVQGTLSNQPQHF. In nucleotides, the CDR3 is TGTGCCAGCAGTTACTCGTTTGTGCAGGGGACCCTAAGCAATCAGCCCCAGCATTTT.

This clonotype turned up a few times. The chain is built from TRBV25-1 and TRBJ2-7, with D possibly matching TRBD1 (5 bases). Trimming pared 4 bases from V and 2 bases from J, leaving 9 bases between. Germline V gene lookup returns CDR1 MGHDK and CDR2 SYGVNS. CDR3 length: 13 residues. The CDR3 coding sequence is TGTGCCAGCAGTGTGGGGCCCCCCTACGAGCAGTACTTC. Its translation is CASSVGPPYEQYF.

The chain uses TRBV5-1 and TRBJ2-1; 8 nucleotides agree with TRBD2. The V and J ends lost 3 bases and 5 bases, in that order; junction bases with no gene match: 10. Germline loops: CDR1 SGHRS, CDR2 YFSETQ. CDR3 size: 16 residues. This CDR3 is CASSSYSGTSHNEQFF. DNA for the CDR3: TGCGCCAGCAGCTCATATTCCGGGACTAGTCACAATGAGCAGTTCTTC.

The chain couples TRBV5-1 to TRBJ1-2; D not resolved. The CDR3 is made up of 14 amino acids. Germline V lookup: CDR1 SGHRS, CDR2 YFSETQ. V was clipped by 0 bases and J by 2 bases, with 8 bases between them. CDR3 nucleotide sequence: TGCGCCAGCAGCTTGGCCGCACCGAACTATGGCTACACCTTC. Its translation is CASSLAAPNYGYTF.

The chain has TRBV27 and TRBJ1-1; D perhaps matches TRBD1 (6 bases). The germline V gene has CDR1 MNHEY and CDR2 SMNVEV (reference sequence). Trimming took 5 bases from V and 1 from J, leaving 14 bases between them. The CDR3 has 15 residues. The CDR3 DNA reads as TGTGCCAGCAGTCTCTGGAGAGGGGGGAACACTGAAGCTTTCTTT. Amino acids: CASSLWRGGNTEAFF.

This clonotype turned up a few times. This chain links TRBV27 with TRBJ2-1; D is possibly TRBD1 or TRBD2 (5 bases each). The V end was cut by 6 bases, the J end by 1 base, with 13 bases between. The CDR3 is 15 residues long. Germline V gene lookup returns CDR1 MNHEY and CDR2 SMNVEV (reference sequence). This CDR3 is CASSAGTWSYNEQFF. CDR3 nucleotides: TGTGCCAGCAGCGCCGGGACCTGGTCCTACAATGAGCAGTTCTTC.

The V call is TRBV14, the J call TRBJ1-6; D gene unclear. Germline CDR1 reads SGHDN; CDR2 reads FVKESK. Trimming took 4 bases from V and 5 from J, leaving 3 bases between them. The CDR3 sequence is 12 residues long. The CDR3 reads CASSLHNSPLHF. The DNA for the CDR3 is TGTGCCAGCAGCCTGCATAATTCACCCCTCCACTTT.

This clonotype was counted ten times or more. The chain combines TRBV28 with TRBJ2-7; no clear D. Germline V gene data show CDR1 as MDHEN and CDR2 as SYDVKM. The CDR3 runs to 14 residues. Trimming left V 3 bases short and J 0 bases short, with 9 bases between. This CDR3 is CASSFWAGSYEQYF. The CDR3 DNA sequence: TGTGCCAGCAGTTTCTGGGCAGGCTCCTACGAGCAGTACTTC.

The chain links TRBV11-2 to TRBJ1-5, with TRBD1 matching over 7 bases. The germline V gene encodes CDR1 SGHAT and CDR2 FQNNGV. Losses at the gene ends were 1 base for V and 12 bases for J; bases not matched to a gene: 3. The CDR3 consists of 12 residues. CDR3 sequence: CASSLATGVQHF. CDR3 nucleotide sequence: TGTGCCAGCAGCTTAGCCACAGGGGTCCAGCATTTT.